This TCR beta chain comes out of a study of CD8+CD57+ T cells in acquired aplastic anemia. CD8+CD57+ cell expansion, shown by flow cytometry, had occurred in the patients selected for sequencing. Ten or more counts support this clonotype. TCR beta VDJ combinations and CDR3 sequences were profiled from genomic DNA. In TCRdb, the reads were re-called with MiXCR into one record per CDR3 protein. The profile shows tens of thousands of distinct CDR3 sequences, roughly three fifths of them singletons. V was shortened by 2 bases and J by 2 bases, with 9 bases between the two germline ends. Germline V lookup: CDR1 SGDLS, CDR2 YYNGEE. CDR3 length: 14 residues.

Sequencing used sorted CD4+, CD8+, or CD8+CD57+ T cells (not recorded which) from PBMCs. This TCR came from a human donor with aplastic anemia. The chain uses TRBV9 and TRBJ2-3, with TRBD2 as a possible D gene (5 bases). CDR3 sequence: CASSVLAATDTQYF. The CDR3 nucleotides are TGTGCCAGCAGCGTCCTAGCAGCCACAGATACGCAGTATTTT. The whole variable domain, remainder taken from reference TRBV9 and TRBJ2-3, is DSGVTQTPKHLITATGQRVTLRCSPRSGDLSVYWYQQSLDQGLQFLIQYYNGEERAKGNILERFSAQQFPDLHSELNLSSLELGDSALYFCASSVLAATDTQYFGPGTRLTVL.